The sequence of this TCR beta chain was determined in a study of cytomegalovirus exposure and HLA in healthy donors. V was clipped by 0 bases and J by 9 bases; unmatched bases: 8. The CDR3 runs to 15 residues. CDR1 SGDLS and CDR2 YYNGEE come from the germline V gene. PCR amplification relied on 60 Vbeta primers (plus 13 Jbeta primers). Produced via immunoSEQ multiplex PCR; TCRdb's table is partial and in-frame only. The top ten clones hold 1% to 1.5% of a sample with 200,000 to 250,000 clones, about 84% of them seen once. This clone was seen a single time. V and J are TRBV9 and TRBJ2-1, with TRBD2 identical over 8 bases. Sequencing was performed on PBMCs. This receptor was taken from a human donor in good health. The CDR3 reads CASSVDGGRTSEQFF. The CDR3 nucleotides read TGTGCCAGCAGCGTAGACGGCGGGAGGACGTCTGAGCAGTTCTTC. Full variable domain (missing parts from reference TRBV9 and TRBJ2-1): DSGVTQTPKHLITATGQRVTLRCSPRSGDLSVYWYQQSLDQGLQFLIQYYNGEERAKGNILERFSAQQFPDLHSELNLSSLELGDSALYFCASSVDGGRTSEQFFGPGTRLTVL.